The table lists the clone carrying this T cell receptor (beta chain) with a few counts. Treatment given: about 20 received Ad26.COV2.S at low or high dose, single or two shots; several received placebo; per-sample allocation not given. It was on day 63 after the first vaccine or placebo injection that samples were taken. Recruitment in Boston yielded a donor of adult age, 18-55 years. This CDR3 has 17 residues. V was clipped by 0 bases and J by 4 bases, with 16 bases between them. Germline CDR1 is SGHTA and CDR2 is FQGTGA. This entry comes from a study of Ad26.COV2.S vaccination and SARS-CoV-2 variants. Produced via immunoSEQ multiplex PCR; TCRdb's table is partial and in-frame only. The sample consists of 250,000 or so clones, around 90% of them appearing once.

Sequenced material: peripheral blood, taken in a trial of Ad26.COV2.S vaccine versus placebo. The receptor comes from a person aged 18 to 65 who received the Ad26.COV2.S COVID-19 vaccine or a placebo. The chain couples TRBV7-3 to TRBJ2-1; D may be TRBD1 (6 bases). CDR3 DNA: TGTGCCAGCAGCTTAACCGGAACCGTAGGGGGTTACAATGAGCAGTTCTTC. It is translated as CASSLTGTVGGYNEQFF.